Presented here are 16 T cell receptor beta chains from one specimen sequenced in a study of T-cell reconstitution after alpha-beta-depleted transplantation in children (dated by TCRdb to 2015 to 2016). Library preparation employed PCR. TCRdb records Illumina HiSeq 2500 as the sequencer. TCR library preparation used molecular barcoding, with unique molecular identifiers applied to normalize quantification of the TCRbeta repertoire. The raw public data were reprocessed by TCRdb itself: fastp quality trimming at Q25, MiXCR clonotype calling, in-frame beta chains only. CDR3 protein duplicates are merged, each entry listing the most common genes and DNA. The sample has about 500,000 distinct CDR3 sequences on record, 30% to 35% of them singletons. Roughly 2.5% of the sample rests with the top ten. The source material was PBMCs from the stem cell graft donor, sampled from the stem cell graft. Source of these receptors: a human donor who donated a stem cell graft to a child with aplastic anemia.

The gene calls are TRBV20-1 and TRBJ2-3, with D tentatively TRBD1 (6 bases). The CDR3 has 14 amino acids. V was cut by 1 base and J by 5 bases, with 13 bases left in between. Germline V gene sequence: CDR1 DFQATT, CDR2 SNEGSKA (reference sequence). CDR3 protein: CSARGSGARDTQYF. The CDR3 region has the DNA TGCAGTGCTAGAGGGTCAGGGGCGAGAGATACGCAGTATTTT.

The V gene is TRBV18, the J gene TRBJ1-3; maybe TRBD1 (6 bases). CDR3 size: 17 residues. The germline V gene encodes CDR1 KGHSH and CDR2 LQKENI. V was trimmed by 0 bases and J by 3 bases, leaving 15 bases between them. CDR3 bases: TGTGCCAGCTCACCACCCGATCAGGGGAGTCGTGGAAACACCATATATTTT. This translates into CASSPPDQGSRGNTIYF. The full variable domain, with the rest looked up from reference TRBV18 and TRBJ1-3, is NAGVMQNPRHLVRRRGQEARLRCSPMKGHSHVYWYRQLPEEGLKFMVYLQKENIIDESGMPKERFSAEFPKEGPSILRIQQVVRGDSAAYFCASSPPDQGSRGNTIYFGEGSWLTVV.

This clonotype was observed a few times. The chain has TRBV3-1 and TRBJ2-2; possible D gene TRBD2, 6 bases. V lost 4 bases and J lost 0, with 15 bases in between. Germline assignment: CDR1 LGHDT and CDR2 YNNKEL (reference sequence). This CDR3 comprises 17 residues. The CDR3: CASSLSSVIANTGELFF. Written as DNA, the CDR3 is TGTGCCAGCAGCCTTTCTAGCGTCATCGCGAACACCGGGGAGCTGTTTTTT.

The rearrangement joins TRBV19 to TRBJ2-7, with 9 bases matching TRBD1. Germline V gene sequence: CDR1 LNHDA, CDR2 SQIVND (reference sequence). This CDR3 is built from 16 residues. V was pared by 6 bases and J by 2 bases, with 11 bases of the junction left unmatched. The CDR3 loop reads CASSKSGTGITYEQYF. Here the CDR3 DNA reads TGTGCCAGTAGCAAGTCCGGGACAGGGATAACCTACGAGCAGTACTTC. Drawing the rest from reference TRBV19 and TRBJ2-7, the complete variable domain is DGGITQSPKYLFRKEGQNVTLSCEQNLNHDAMYWYRQDPGQGLRLIYYSQIVNDFQKGDIAEGYSVSREKKESFPLTVTSAQKNPTAFYLCASSKSGTGITYEQYFGPGTRLTVT.

The chain combines TRBV7-2 with TRBJ2-3, with D perhaps matching TRBD2 (6 bases). This CDR3 contains 13 residues. V was cut by 5 bases and J by 6 bases, with 12 bases left in between. From germline, CDR1 is SGHTA and CDR2 FQGNSA. CDR3 sequence reads: CASSEDYVDTQYF. CDR3 coding DNA: TGTGCCAGCAGCGAGGACTATGTGGATACGCAGTATTTT. The complete variable domain, with remaining parts taken from reference TRBV7-2 and TRBJ2-3, reads GAGVSQSPSNKVTEKGKDVELRCDPISGHTALYWYRQSLGQGLEFLIYFQGNSAPDKSGLPSDRFSAERTGGSVSTLTIQRTQQEDSAVYLCASSEDYVDTQYFGPGTRLTVL.

The chain couples TRBV7-2 to TRBJ1-4, with a weak D call TRBD1 (6 bases). CDR3 size: 13 residues. CDR1 and CDR2 from the germline V gene are SGHTA and FQGNSA. V was shortened by 2 bases and J by 12 bases, with 13 bases between the two germline ends. This chain's CDR3 is CASSLFGTTELFF. CDR3 bases: TGTGCCAGCAGCTTATTTGGGACAACGGAACTGTTTTTT.

This chain's CDR3 is CASSPPSGGTVHEQYF. The CDR3 DNA reads as TGTGCCAGCAGCCCTCCCAGTGGGGGGACAGTCCACGAGCAGTACTTC. The genes are TRBV9 and TRBJ2-7; perhaps TRBD1 as D (7 bases). The CDR3 is 16 amino acids. V was pared by 4 bases and J by 5 bases, with 22 bases between. Germline-derived CDR1 and CDR2 are SGDLS and YYNGEE.

The gene calls are TRBV18 and TRBJ2-7; 7 bases map to TRBD1. The length of the CDR3 is 16 residues. Germline values: CDR1 KGHSH, CDR2 LQKENI. Trimming took 3 bases from V and 1 from J; bases not matched to a gene: 9. This chain's CDR3 is CASSPTPQGTSYEQYV. The CDR3 DNA is TGTGCCAGCTCACCGACCCCACAGGGGACATCCTACGAGCAGTACGTC.

The V and J genes are TRBV18 and TRBJ1-1; D is possibly TRBD1 (6 bases). The CDR3 extends over 15 amino acids. Germline values: CDR1 KGHSH, CDR2 LQKENI. Trimming took 3 bases from V and 7 from J, leaving 18 bases between them. CDR3 DNA: TGTGCCAGCTCACCCACCATCGACAGGTACAATGAAGCTTTCTTT. Translation gives CASSPTIDRYNEAFF.

V and J are TRBV30 and TRBJ2-2; 8 bases agree with TRBD1. This CDR3 comprises 14 residues. CDR1 GTSNPN and CDR2 SVGIG come from the germline V gene (reference sequence). The junction had 4 bases not matched to a gene; V was cut back by 2 bases and J by 5 bases. CDR3 protein: CAWSQGAGTGELFF. The CDR3 DNA reads as TGTGCCTGGAGTCAGGGGGCTGGGACCGGGGAGCTGTTTTTT.

This rearrangement joins TRBV12-3 or TRBV12-4 to TRBJ1-5, with D possibly matching TRBD1 (6 bases). The CDR3 consists of 14 residues. Trimming took 3 bases from V and 4 from J, leaving 10 bases between them. For the CDR3, the DNA is TGTGCCAGCAGTTTTTGGGGGGCGAATCAGCCCCAGCATTTT. It translates to CASSFWGANQPQHF.

The V gene is TRBV2, the J gene TRBJ1-4, with a weak D call TRBD1 (5 bases). CDR3 length: 15 amino acids. Trimming cost V 0 bases and J 5 bases, with 10 bases left between them. Germline V CDR1 and CDR2: SNHLY, FYNNEI. The CDR3 spells CASSEATYRNEKLFF. In nucleotides, the CDR3 is TGTGCCAGCAGTGAAGCTACATACAGGAATGAAAAACTGTTTTTT.

The J gene is TRBJ2-5, the V gene TRBV13, with 7 bases fitting TRBD2. Germline lookup yields CDR1 PRHDT and CDR2 FYEKMQ (reference sequence). Trimming at V came to 5 bases and at J to 5 bases, leaving 8 bases not matched to a gene. The length of the CDR3 is 14 residues. The CDR3 DNA is TGTGCCAGCAGCCCTACTAGCGAGAGGGAGACCCAGTACTTC. Residues: CASSPTSERETQYF.

This clonotype was observed a handful of times. As DNA, the CDR3 is TGTGCCATCAGTGATGGGCGGGACGGGTCCTACGAGCAGTACTTC. Translation gives CAISDGRDGSYEQYF. The chain couples TRBV10-3 to TRBJ2-7; tentative D call: TRBD2 (6 bases). CDR1 is ENHRY, CDR2 SYGVKD, per germline. The CDR3 loop spans 15 amino acids. Trimming left V 3 bases short and J 1 base short, with 13 bases between.

The chain combines TRBV20-1 with TRBJ2-2, with D perhaps matching TRBD2 (6 bases). The germline V gene has CDR1 DFQATT and CDR2 SNEGSKA (reference sequence). Trimming took 2 bases from V and 8 from J, leaving 15 bases between them. The CDR3 is 14 residues long. Here the CDR3 DNA reads TGCAGTGCTAGACTCGGACTACGCCATGGGGAGCTGTTTTTT. Residues: CSARLGLRHGELFF.

This clonotype was seen only once. The V gene is TRBV11-3, the J gene TRBJ2-1; D possibly corresponds to TRBD2 (6 bases). Germline loops: CDR1 SGHNT, CDR2 YENEEA. The CDR3 covers 16 residues. V was cut by 4 bases and J by 1 base, with 14 bases left in between. CDR3 sequence reads: CASSSFSGPSYNEQFF. The CDR3 DNA follows: TGTGCCAGCAGCTCCTTTAGCGGCCCTTCCTACAATGAGCAGTTCTTC.